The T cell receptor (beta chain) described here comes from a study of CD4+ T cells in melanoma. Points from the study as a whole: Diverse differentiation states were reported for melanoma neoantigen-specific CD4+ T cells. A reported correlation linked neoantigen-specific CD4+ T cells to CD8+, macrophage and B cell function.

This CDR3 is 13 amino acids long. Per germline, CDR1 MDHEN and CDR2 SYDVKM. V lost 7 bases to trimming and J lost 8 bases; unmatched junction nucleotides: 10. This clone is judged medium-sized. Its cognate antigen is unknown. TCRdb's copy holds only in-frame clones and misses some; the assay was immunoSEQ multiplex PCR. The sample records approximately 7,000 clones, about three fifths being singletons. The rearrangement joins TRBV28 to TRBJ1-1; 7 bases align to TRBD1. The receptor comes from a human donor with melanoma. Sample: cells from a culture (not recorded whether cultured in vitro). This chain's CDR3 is CASTSTGQYEAFF. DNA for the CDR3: TGTGCCAGCACCTCAACGGGACAGTACGAAGCTTTCTTT. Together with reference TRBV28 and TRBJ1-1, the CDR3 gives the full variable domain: DVKVTQSSRYLVKRTGEKVFLECVQDMDHENMFWYRQDPGLGLRLIYFSYDVKMKEKGDIPEGYSVSREKKERFSLILESASTNQTSMYLCASTSTGQYEAFFGQGTRLTVV.